One and the same sample provided the 9 T cell receptor beta chains below, sequenced in a study of a mutant IDH1 vaccine in newly diagnosed glioma. The antigens for these receptors are not known. The time point is: week 47, end of study. A single vaccine dose contained 300 ug of mutant IDH1 20-mer peptide, and topical imiquimod was used with it. Libraries were prepared by immunoSEQ multiplex PCR; TCRdb keeps only in-frame clonotypes and omits some of them. The sample has roughly 56,000 clones, around 80% seen once. Material: PBMCs, obtained from a glioma patient whose treatment included an IDH1 peptide vaccine. The origin of the receptors is a woman in her thirties or forties with glioma. Some clones in this sample may be carry-over from other donors' samples.

The chain has TRBV6-5 and TRBJ1-5, with TRBD1 identical over 9 bases. Germline V CDR1 and CDR2: MNHEY, SVGAGI. The CDR3 is 14 amino acids. V dropped 4 bases and J dropped 8; count of bases not matched to a gene: 6. Here the CDR3 DNA reads TGTGCCAGCAGTTTCACAGGGGGCAGTGAGCCCCAGCATTTT. Amino acid sequence: CASSFTGGSEPQHF.

Only a few counts were recorded for this clone. The chain carries TRBV6-1 and TRBJ1-6; 7 bases map to TRBD1. Germline CDR1 and CDR2: MNHNS and SASEGT. The CDR3 covers 14 residues. Trimming took 5 bases from V and 7 from J; bases not matched to a gene: 5. The CDR3 DNA is TGTGCCAGCAGTTCCAGGGGGAGAAATTCACCCCTCCACTTT. Amino acid sequence: CASSSRGRNSPLHF.

CDR3 amino acids: CASSPDRGGTEAFF. The CDR3 DNA reads as TGTGCCAGCAGCCCGGACAGGGGTGGAACTGAAGCTTTCTTT. The chain is built from TRBV7-8 and TRBJ1-1, with 9 bases fitting TRBD1. Germline CDR1 and CDR2: SGHVS and FQNEAQ. This CDR3 has 14 amino acids. The trim removed 5 bases at V and 5 bases at J, leaving 6 bases unmatched.

Here the CDR3 reads CASAIITTDTQYF. CDR3 nucleotides: TGTGCCAGCGCGATAATAACTACAGATACGCAGTATTTT. The rearrangement links TRBV7-9 to TRBJ2-3; D remains unclear. In germline, CDR1 is SEHNR, CDR2 FQNEAQ (reference sequence). Trimming took 8 bases from V and 3 from J, leaving 12 bases between them. The CDR3 runs 13 residues.

The chain employs TRBV2 and TRBJ2-7; tentative D call: TRBD1 (5 bases). Deletions cut 2 bases from V and 5 bases from J, with 13 bases between. This CDR3 contains 14 residues. Germline CDR1 SNHLY, CDR2 FYNNEI. CDR3 in amino acids: CASSELGQRNEQYF. CDR3 sequence (DNA): TGTGCCAGCAGTGAACTGGGGCAGAGAAACGAGCAGTACTTC.

The chain is built from TRBV6-1 and TRBJ1-2, with no clear D. Trimming pared 3 bases from V and 8 bases from J, leaving 16 bases between. The length of the CDR3 is 14 residues. The germline V gene has CDR1 MNHNS and CDR2 SASEGT. The DNA of the CDR3 is TGTGCCAGCAGTGATTTGGATTCTTTGCGGGGCTACACCTTC. Its translation is CASSDLDSLRGYTF.

The chain has TRBV6-6 and TRBJ1-5; D is undetermined. Trimming removed 8 bases at V and 2 bases at J, with 16 bases between. The CDR3 is made up of 15 amino acids. Per the germline V gene, CDR1 is MNHNY and CDR2 is SVGAGI (reference sequence). This CDR3 reads CASVRGLTGNQPQHF. CDR3 DNA sequence: TGTGCCAGCGTTAGAGGGCTTACGGGCAATCAGCCCCAGCATTTT.

The chain recombines TRBV7-2 with TRBJ2-1; D may correspond to TRBD1 or TRBD2 (5 bases each). CDR1 is SGHTA, CDR2 FQGNSA, per germline. The CDR3 is made up of 15 amino acids. The V and J ends lost 3 bases and 7 bases respectively, with 16 bases between them. CDR3 bases: TGTGCCAGCAGCTTGAGGGGCCAGGTCGGGAATGAGCAGTTCTTC. Its protein product is CASSLRGQVGNEQFF.

J is TRBJ2-7 and V is TRBV5-6; the D is unclear. Germline assignment: CDR1 SGHDT and CDR2 YYEEEE. The CDR3 runs to 15 residues. The V and J ends lost 4 bases and 3 bases respectively, with 17 bases between them. CDR3 region: CASSAAPGVYYEQYF. The CDR3 nucleotides are TGTGCCAGCAGCGCGGCCCCCGGAGTGTACTACGAGCAGTACTTC.